The following is a T cell receptor beta chain sequence with its context. This sample was taken from a study of control samples from healthy donors and cancer patients. Clones were read by immunoSEQ multiplex PCR, and TCRdb kept only the in-frame ones, dropping some. The sample shows tens of thousands of clones, less than 90% of them seen only once. Specimen: blood. The clonotype comes from a woman aged 45 to 65 in good health.

The CDR3 is CASSLRVASGAIGTDTQYF. The CDR3 bases are TGTGCCAGCAGCTTAAGGGTTGCTAGCGGGGCGATAGGCACAGATACGCAGTATTTT. The genes are TRBV7-3 and TRBJ2-3; 9 bases are a match to TRBD2. Germline assignment: CDR1 SGHTA and CDR2 FQGTGA. The V segment lost 1 base and the J segment 1 base; nucleotides outside the gene matches: 12. This CDR3 contains 19 residues.